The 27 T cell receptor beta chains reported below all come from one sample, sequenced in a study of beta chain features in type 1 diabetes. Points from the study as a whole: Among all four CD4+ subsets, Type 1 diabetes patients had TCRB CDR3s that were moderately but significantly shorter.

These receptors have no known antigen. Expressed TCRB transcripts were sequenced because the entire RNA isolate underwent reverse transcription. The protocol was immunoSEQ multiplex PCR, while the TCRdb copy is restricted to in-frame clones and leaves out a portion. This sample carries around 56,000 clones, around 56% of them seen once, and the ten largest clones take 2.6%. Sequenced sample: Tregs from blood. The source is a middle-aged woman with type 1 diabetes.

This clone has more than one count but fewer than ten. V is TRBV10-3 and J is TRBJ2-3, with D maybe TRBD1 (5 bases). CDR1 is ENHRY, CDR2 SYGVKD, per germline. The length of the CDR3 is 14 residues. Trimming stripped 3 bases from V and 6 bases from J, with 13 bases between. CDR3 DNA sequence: TGTGCCATCAGTGACTACCAGGGCGAGGATACGCAGTATTTT. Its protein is CAISDYQGEDTQYF.

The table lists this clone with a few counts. CDR3 sequence reads: CASSMAKYNSPLHF. Here the CDR3 DNA reads TGTGCCAGTAGTATGGCCAAATATAATTCACCCCTCCACTTT. The V call is TRBV19, the J call TRBJ1-6, with no clear D. This CDR3 has 14 amino acids. V shed 3 bases and J shed 4 bases, with 7 bases lying between them. CDR1 and CDR2 (germline): LNHDA, SQIVND (reference sequence). Full variable domain (outside the CDR3, taken from reference TRBV19 and TRBJ1-6): DGGITQSPKYLFRKEGQNVTLSCEQNLNHDAMYWYRQDPGQGLRLIYYSQIVNDFQKGDIAEGYSVSREKKESFPLTVTSAQKNPTAFYLCASSMAKYNSPLHFGNGTRLTVT.

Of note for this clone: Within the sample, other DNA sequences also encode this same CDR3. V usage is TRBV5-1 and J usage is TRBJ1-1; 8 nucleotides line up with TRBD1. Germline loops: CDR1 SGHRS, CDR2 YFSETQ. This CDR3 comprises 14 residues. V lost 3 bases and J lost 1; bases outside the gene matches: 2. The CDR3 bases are TGCGCCAGCAGCTCCGGACAGGGGAACACTGAAGCTTTCTTT. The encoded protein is CASSSGQGNTEAFF.

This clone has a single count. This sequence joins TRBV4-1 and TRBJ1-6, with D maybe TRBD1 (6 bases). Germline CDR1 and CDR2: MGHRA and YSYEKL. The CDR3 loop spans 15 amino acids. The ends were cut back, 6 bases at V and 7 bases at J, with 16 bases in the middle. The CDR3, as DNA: TGCGCCAGCAGACCGCGGACAGAGGGGAATTCACCCCTCCACTTT. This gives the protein CASRPRTEGNSPLHF.

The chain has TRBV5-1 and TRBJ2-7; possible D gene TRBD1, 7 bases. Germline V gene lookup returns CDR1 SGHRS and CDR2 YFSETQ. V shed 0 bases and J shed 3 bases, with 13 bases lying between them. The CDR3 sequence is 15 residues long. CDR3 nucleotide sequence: TGCGCCAGCAGCTTGGGGGCGGGACAGAGCTACGAGCAGTACTTC. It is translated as CASSLGAGQSYEQYF.

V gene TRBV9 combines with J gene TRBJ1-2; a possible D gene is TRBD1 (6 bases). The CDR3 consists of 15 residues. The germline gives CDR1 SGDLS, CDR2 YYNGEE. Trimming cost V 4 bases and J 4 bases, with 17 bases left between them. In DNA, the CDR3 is TGTGCCAGCAGCCCGAGGACAGAGGATTTCTATGGCTACACCTTC. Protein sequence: CASSPRTEDFYGYTF.

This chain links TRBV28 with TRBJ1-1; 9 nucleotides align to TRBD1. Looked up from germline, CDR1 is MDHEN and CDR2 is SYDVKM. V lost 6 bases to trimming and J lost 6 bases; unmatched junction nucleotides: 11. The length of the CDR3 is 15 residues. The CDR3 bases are TGTGCCAGCAGGCTCCCGGACAGGGGTTGGGCTGAAGCTTTCTTT. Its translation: CASRLPDRGWAEAFF.

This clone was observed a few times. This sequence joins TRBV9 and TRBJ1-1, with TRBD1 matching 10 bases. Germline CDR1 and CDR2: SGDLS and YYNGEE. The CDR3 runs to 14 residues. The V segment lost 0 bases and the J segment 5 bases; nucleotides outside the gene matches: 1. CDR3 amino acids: CASSVAGQGTEAFF. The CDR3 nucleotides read TGTGCCAGCAGCGTAGCGGGACAGGGGACTGAAGCTTTCTTT.

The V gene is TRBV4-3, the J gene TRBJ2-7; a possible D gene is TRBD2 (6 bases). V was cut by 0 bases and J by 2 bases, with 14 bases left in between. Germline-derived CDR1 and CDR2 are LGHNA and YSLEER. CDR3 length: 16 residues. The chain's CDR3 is CASSQDDLSGAYEQYF. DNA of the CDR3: TGCGCCAGCAGCCAAGATGACCTTAGCGGAGCCTACGAGCAGTACTTC.

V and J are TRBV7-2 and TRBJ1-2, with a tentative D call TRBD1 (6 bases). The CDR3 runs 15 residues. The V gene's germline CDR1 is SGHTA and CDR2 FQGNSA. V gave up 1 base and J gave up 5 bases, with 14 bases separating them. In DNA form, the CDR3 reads TGTGCCAGCAGCTTAGAGGGGGGGCAGGGATATGGCTACACCTTC. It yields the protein CASSLEGGQGYGYTF. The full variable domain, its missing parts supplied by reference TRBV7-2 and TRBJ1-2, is GAGVSQSPSNKVTEKGKDVELRCDPISGHTALYWYRQSLGQGLEFLIYFQGNSAPDKSGLPSDRFSAERTGGSVSTLTIQRTQQEDSAVYLCASSLEGGQGYGYTFGSGTRLTVV.

CDR3 in DNA: TGTGCCAGTACCGGACAGAGCAATCAGCCCCAGCATTTT. Translating it yields CASTGQSNQPQHF. The chain carries TRBV19 and TRBJ1-5; D may be TRBD1 (6 bases). Germline V gene lookup returns CDR1 LNHDA and CDR2 SQIVND (reference sequence). This CDR3 comprises 13 residues. Trimming pared 7 bases from V and 1 base from J, leaving 8 bases between.

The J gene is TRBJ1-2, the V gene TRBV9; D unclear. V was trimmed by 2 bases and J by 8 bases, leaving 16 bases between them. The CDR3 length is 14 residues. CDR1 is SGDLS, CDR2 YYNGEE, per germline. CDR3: CASSVSPLDKGYTF. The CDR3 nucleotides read TGTGCCAGCAGCGTTTCACCGTTAGATAAGGGCTACACCTTC.

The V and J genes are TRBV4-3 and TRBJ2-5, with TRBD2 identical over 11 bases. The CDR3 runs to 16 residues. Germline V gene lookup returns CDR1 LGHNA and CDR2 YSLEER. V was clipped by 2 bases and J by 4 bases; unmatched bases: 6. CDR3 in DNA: TGCGCCAGCAGCCAAAGGGGCCTAGCGGGAGGAGAGACCCAGTACTTC. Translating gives CASSQRGLAGGETQYF.

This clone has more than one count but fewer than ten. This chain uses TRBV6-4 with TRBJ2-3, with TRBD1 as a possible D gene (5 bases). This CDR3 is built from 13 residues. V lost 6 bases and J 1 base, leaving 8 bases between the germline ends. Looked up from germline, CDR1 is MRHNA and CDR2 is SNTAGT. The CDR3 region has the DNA TGTGCCAGCAGGCAGGGCGGCACAGATACGCAGTATTTT. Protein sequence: CASRQGGTDTQYF.

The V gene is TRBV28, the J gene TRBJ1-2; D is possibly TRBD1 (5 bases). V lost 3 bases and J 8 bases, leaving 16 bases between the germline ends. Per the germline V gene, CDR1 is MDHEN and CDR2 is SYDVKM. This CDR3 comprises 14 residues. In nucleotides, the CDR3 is TGTGCCAGCAGTTTTGATGGGCAGGGAGGAGGCTACACCTTC. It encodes CASSFDGQGGGYTF.

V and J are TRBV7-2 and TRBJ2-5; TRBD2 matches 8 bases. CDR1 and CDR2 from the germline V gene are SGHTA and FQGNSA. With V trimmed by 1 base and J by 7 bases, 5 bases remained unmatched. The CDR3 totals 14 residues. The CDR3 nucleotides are TGTGCCAGCAGCTTAGAGGGACTAGGTGTGACCCAGTACTTC. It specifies CASSLEGLGVTQYF.

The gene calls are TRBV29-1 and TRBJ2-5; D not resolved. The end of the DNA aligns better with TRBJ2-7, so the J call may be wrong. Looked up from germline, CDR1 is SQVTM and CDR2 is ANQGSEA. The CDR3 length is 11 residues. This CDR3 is CSVAEWGEQYF. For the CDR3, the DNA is TGCAGCGTCGCGGAGTGGGGCGAGCAGTACTTC.

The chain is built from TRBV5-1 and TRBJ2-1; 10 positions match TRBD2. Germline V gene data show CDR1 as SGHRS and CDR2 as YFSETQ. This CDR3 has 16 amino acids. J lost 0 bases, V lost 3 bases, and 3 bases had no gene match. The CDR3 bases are TGCGCCAGCAGCTCTCTAGCGGGAGCCTCCTACAATGAGCAGTTCTTC. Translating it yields CASSSLAGASYNEQFF.

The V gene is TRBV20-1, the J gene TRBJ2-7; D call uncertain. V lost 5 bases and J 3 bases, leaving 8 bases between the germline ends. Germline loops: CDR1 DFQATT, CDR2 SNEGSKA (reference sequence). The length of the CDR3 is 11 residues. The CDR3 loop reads CSAFPRYEQYF. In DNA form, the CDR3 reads TGCAGTGCTTTTCCTCGCTACGAGCAGTACTTC.

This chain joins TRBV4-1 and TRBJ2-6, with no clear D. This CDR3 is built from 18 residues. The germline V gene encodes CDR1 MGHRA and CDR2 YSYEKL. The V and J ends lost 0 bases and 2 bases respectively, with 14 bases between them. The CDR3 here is CASSQDQEEGTGANVLTF. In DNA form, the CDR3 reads TGCGCCAGCAGCCAAGATCAAGAGGAAGGCACTGGGGCCAACGTCCTGACTTTC.

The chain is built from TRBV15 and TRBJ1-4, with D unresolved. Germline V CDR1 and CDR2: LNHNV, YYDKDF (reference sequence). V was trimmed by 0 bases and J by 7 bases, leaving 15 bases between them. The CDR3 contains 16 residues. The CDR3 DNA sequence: TGTGCCACCAGCAGAGATCGAAGCAGAGGCAGTGAAAAACTGTTTTTT. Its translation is CATSRDRSRGSEKLFF.

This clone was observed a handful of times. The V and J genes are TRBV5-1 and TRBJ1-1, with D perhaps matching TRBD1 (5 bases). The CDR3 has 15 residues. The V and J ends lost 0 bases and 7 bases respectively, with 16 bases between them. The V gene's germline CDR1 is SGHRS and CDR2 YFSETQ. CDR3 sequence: CASSLARGGFSEAFF. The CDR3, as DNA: TGCGCCAGCAGCTTGGCTCGGGGGGGATTCAGTGAAGCTTTCTTT.

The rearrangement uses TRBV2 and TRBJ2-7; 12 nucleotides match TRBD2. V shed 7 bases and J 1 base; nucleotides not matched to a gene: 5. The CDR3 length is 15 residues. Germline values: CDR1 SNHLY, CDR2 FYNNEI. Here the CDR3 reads CASTWTSGNSYEQYF. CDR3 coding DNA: TGTGCCAGCACCTGGACTAGCGGGAATTCCTACGAGCAGTACTTC.

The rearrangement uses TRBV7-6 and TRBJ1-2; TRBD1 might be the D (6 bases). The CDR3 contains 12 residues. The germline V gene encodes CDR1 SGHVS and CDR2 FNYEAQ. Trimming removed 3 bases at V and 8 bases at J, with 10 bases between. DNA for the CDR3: TGTGCCAGCAGCTTTAGAGGGGGAGGCTACACCTTC. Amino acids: CASSFRGGGYTF.

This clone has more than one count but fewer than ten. The CDR3, as DNA: TGTGCCAGCAGCCAAGAAGAGGGGGGGGACACTGAAGCTTTCTTT. Translated: CASSQEEGGDTEAFF. The chain links TRBV4-2 to TRBJ1-1, with D possibly TRBD1 on 6 matching bases. The germline V gene encodes CDR1 LGHNA and CDR2 YNFKEQ. V was trimmed by 0 bases and J by 3 bases, leaving 11 bases between them. CDR3 length: 15 residues.

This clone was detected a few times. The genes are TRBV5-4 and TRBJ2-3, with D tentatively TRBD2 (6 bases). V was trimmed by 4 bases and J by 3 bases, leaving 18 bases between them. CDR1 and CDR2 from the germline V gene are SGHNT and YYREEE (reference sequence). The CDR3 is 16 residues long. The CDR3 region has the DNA TGTGCCAGCAGCGCGGGGATTTCCCCGTATACAGATACGCAGTATTTT. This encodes CASSAGISPYTDTQYF.

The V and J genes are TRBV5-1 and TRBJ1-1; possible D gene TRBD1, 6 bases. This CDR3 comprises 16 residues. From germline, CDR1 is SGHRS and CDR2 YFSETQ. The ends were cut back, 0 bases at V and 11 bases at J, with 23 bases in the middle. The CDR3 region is CASSLGGTETSRGAFF. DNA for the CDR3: TGCGCCAGCAGCTTGGGGGGGACGGAAACATCAAGGGGGGCTTTCTTT.